These 26 T cell receptor beta chains were all obtained from the same sample, sequenced in a study of T cell responses to AZD1222 COVID-19 vaccine. Generated by immunoSEQ multiplex PCR, the TCRdb table keeps only in-frame clones and is missing some. The sample contains roughly 120,000 clones, around 90% of which appear only once. The material sequenced was peripheral blood, taken on day 0 of AZD1222 vaccination. The receptors were sampled from an adult in good health.

The V gene is TRBV28, the J gene TRBJ2-7; 11 positions agree with TRBD1. Germline V gene sequence: CDR1 MDHEN, CDR2 SYDVKM. The CDR3 length is 14 residues. The trim removed 5 bases at V and 2 bases at J, leaving 2 bases unmatched. CDR3 sequence: CASSRTGGPYEQYF. CDR3 DNA sequence: TGTGCCAGCAGTCGGACAGGGGGCCCCTACGAGCAGTACTTC.

The chain is built from TRBV21-1 and TRBJ2-6. TRBV21-1 is a pseudogene locus. The CDR3 sequence is 16 residues long. The CDR3 here is CASTPGGGSGANVLTF. CDR3 sequence (DNA): TGTGCCAGCACCCCAGGGGGGGGATCTGGGGCCAACGTCCTGACTTTC.

The gene calls are TRBV11-3 and TRBJ2-5; the match to TRBD2 covers 9 bases. The ends lost 5 bases at V and 4 bases at J; junction bases unmatched: 8. The CDR3 runs 15 residues. CDR1 and CDR2 (germline): SGHNT, YENEEA. The CDR3 reads CASSTRGGARETQYF. The CDR3 coding sequence is TGTGCCAGCAGCACCCGCGGGGGGGCCCGAGAGACCCAGTACTTC.

This rearrangement joins TRBV20-1 to TRBJ1-5; D perhaps matches TRBD1 (6 bases). CDR3 length: 14 residues. From germline, CDR1 is DFQATT and CDR2 SNEGSKA (reference sequence). The V end was cut by 3 bases, the J end by 1 base, with 10 bases between. The DNA for the CDR3 is TGCAGTGCTAGTTCGACAGGCAGCAATCAGCCCCAGCATTTT. Its translation: CSASSTGSNQPQHF.

This chain uses TRBV18 with TRBJ1-1; D gene uncertain. CDR3 length: 12 residues. The ends were cut back, 1 base at V and 8 bases at J, with 8 bases in the middle. CDR1 KGHSH and CDR2 LQKENI come from the germline V gene. CDR3 residues: CASSPRSGEAFF. For the CDR3, the DNA is TGTGCCAGCTCACCACGTTCAGGAGAAGCTTTCTTT. Full variable domain (outside the CDR3, taken from reference TRBV18 and TRBJ1-1): NAGVMQNPRHLVRRRGQEARLRCSPMKGHSHVYWYRQLPEEGLKFMVYLQKENIIDESGMPKERFSAEFPKEGPSILRIQQVVRGDSAAYFCASSPRSGEAFFGQGTRLTVV.

CDR3 region: CASSLRGSPTGTQYF. The DNA of the CDR3 is TGTGCCAGCAGCTTAAGGGGCAGCCCCACTGGTACGCAGTATTTT. The rearrangement joins TRBV7-3 to TRBJ2-3; maybe TRBD1 (5 bases). CDR1 is SGHTA, CDR2 FQGTGA, per germline. The CDR3 has 15 amino acids. Between the trimmed V and J ends, which lost 1 base and 8 bases, there was a span of 16 bases.

The chain employs TRBV3-1 (or the pseudogene TRBV3-2) and TRBJ1-5; D not certain. Germline CDR1 LGHDT, CDR2 YNNKEL (reference sequence). Trimming took off 1 base at V and 6 bases at J, with 7 bases between the two ends. The CDR3 sequence is 13 residues long. In DNA form, the CDR3 reads TGTGCCAGCAGCCAAGTTTTGGGTCAGCCCCAGCATTTT. It codes for CASSQVLGQPQHF.

The chain is built from TRBV28 and TRBJ2-6; D call uncertain. The CDR3 has 16 amino acids. Trimming stripped 4 bases from V and 0 bases from J, with 10 bases between. Germline assignment: CDR1 MDHEN and CDR2 SYDVKM. The CDR3 nucleotides are TGTGCCAGCAGTTCCAGCCTTTACTCTGGGGCCAACGTCCTGACTTTC. It codes for CASSSSLYSGANVLTF.

The V gene is TRBV7-9, the J gene TRBJ1-2; a possible D gene is TRBD1 (6 bases). With 2 bases removed from V and 4 bases from J, the gap between germline ends came to 14 bases. The germline V gene encodes CDR1 SEHNR and CDR2 FQNEAQ (reference sequence). The length of the CDR3 is 15 residues. Here the CDR3 reads CASSLQQGSSYGYTF. The CDR3 DNA follows: TGTGCCAGCAGCTTACAACAGGGTTCTTCCTATGGCTACACCTTC.

The CDR3 spells CAWSRLSSYNEQFF. The CDR3 DNA follows: TGTGCCTGGAGTAGGCTGAGCTCCTACAATGAGCAGTTCTTC. This chain uses TRBV30 with TRBJ2-1; D gene unclear. The germline V and J ends were trimmed by 2 bases and 0 bases, with 8 bases remaining between them. CDR1 is GTSNPN, CDR2 SVGIG, per germline (reference sequence). The CDR3 runs to 14 residues.

This chain uses TRBV19 with TRBJ2-7, with D unclear. This CDR3 spans 15 amino acids. CDR1 and CDR2 (germline): LNHDA, SQIVND (reference sequence). Trimming left V 7 bases short and J 3 bases short, with 19 bases between. CDR3 nucleotides: TGTGCCAGTAACACGCCTTCGGCAGGTAACTACGAGCAGTACTTC. Its protein product is CASNTPSAGNYEQYF.

J is TRBJ2-1 and V is TRBV27; weak D call: TRBD2 (6 bases). The V end lost 2 bases, the J end lost 3 bases, and 11 bases lay between the germline ends. Germline V lookup: CDR1 MNHEY, CDR2 SMNVEV (reference sequence). This CDR3 is 15 amino acids long. CDR3 DNA: TGTGCCAGCAGTTTAGGAACGGGAGACTACAATGAGCAGTTCTTC. Translation: CASSLGTGDYNEQFF.

This chain uses TRBV14 with TRBJ2-5; tentatively, D is TRBD1 (6 bases). The CDR3 has 18 residues. Germline assignment: CDR1 SGHDN and CDR2 FVKESK. With 3 bases removed from V and 5 bases from J, the gap between germline ends came to 25 bases. CDR3 nucleotide sequence: TGTGCCAGCAGCCATCCTACCGGGACCCCCAGGGGAAGGGAGACCCAGTACTTC. This translates into CASSHPTGTPRGRETQYF.

DNA for the CDR3: TGTGCCAGCAGCGATGGACCCCACAGGGGCAATCAGCCCCAGCATTTT. Protein sequence: CASSDGPHRGNQPQHF. This sequence joins TRBV7-9 and TRBJ1-5; tentatively, D is TRBD1 (6 bases). CDR1 SEHNR and CDR2 FQNEAQ come from the germline V gene (reference sequence). This CDR3 comprises 16 residues. V was pared by 5 bases and J by 2 bases, with 16 bases between.

The V gene is TRBV7-9, the J gene TRBJ2-1, with 7 positions matching TRBD2. The J segment lost 0 bases and the V segment lost 2 bases, leaving 13 bases of the junction unmatched. This CDR3 contains 19 residues. The germline V gene has CDR1 SEHNR and CDR2 FQNEAQ (reference sequence). Written as DNA, the CDR3 is TGTGCCAGCAGCTTACGGGCGGAAGGGGTAGCGGGCTCCTACAATGAGCAGTTCTTC. It encodes CASSLRAEGVAGSYNEQFF.

This clone was recorded once. CDR3 amino acids: CASGWQTGDVLMNTEAFF. As DNA, the CDR3 is TGTGCTAGTGGTTGGCAGACAGGGGACGTTCTGATGAACACTGAAGCTTTCTTT. The J gene is TRBJ1-1, the V gene TRBV12-5; 8 bases map to TRBD1. The CDR3 is 18 amino acids. After removal of 4 bases from V and 0 bases from J, the junction contained 13 bases not matched to a gene. CDR1 LGHNT and CDR2 FRNRAP come from the germline V gene.

The chain carries TRBV6-5 and TRBJ1-6, with D unresolved. The germline V gene has CDR1 MNHEY and CDR2 SVGAGI. The CDR3 extends over 16 amino acids. Trimming took off 0 bases at V and 8 bases at J, with 14 bases between the two ends. The CDR3 DNA reads TGTGCCAGCAGTTACTCGAAATCATTACGGGATTCACCCCTCCACTTT. It translates to CASSYSKSLRDSPLHF.

CDR3: CASSHSPMGQGLDTQYF. For the CDR3, the DNA is TGCGCCAGCAGCCACAGCCCTATGGGACAGGGCCTGGATACGCAGTATTTT. The chain employs TRBV4-1 and TRBJ2-3; TRBD1 matches 9 bases. The CDR3 is 17 residues long. CDR1 is MGHRA, CDR2 YSYEKL, per germline. J was trimmed by 6 bases and V by 3 bases; bases with no gene match: 13.

The chain carries TRBV7-2 and TRBJ1-2; D perhaps matches TRBD1 (5 bases). V lost 3 bases and J 8 bases, leaving 13 bases between the germline ends. This CDR3 contains 13 residues. The germline CDR1 and CDR2 sequences are SGHTA and FQGNSA. In nucleotides, the CDR3 is TGTGCCAGCAGCTTGGAGACAGTATCGGGCTACACCTTC. This gives the protein CASSLETVSGYTF.

This chain joins TRBV4-3 and TRBJ2-7; 10 bases map to TRBD2. The CDR3 contains 15 residues. V trimming: 5 bases; J trimming: 3 bases; junction bases outside the gene matches: 7. Germline values: CDR1 LGHNA, CDR2 YSLEER. CDR3 coding DNA: TGCGCCAGCAGCTACAGCGGGGGGGGTAACTACGAGCAGTACTTC. It encodes CASSYSGGGNYEQYF.

A remark on this clone: The sample has other DNA sequences that encode this CDR3 too. This chain links TRBV19 with TRBJ2-5; no clear D. Between the trimmed V and J ends, which lost 6 bases and 5 bases, there was a span of 10 bases. Germline assignment: CDR1 LNHDA and CDR2 SQIVND (reference sequence). CDR3 length: 12 amino acids. The CDR3 is CASRQVGETQYF. The CDR3 DNA sequence: TGTGCCAGTAGGCAAGTTGGGGAGACCCAGTACTTC.

This clone was detected only once. The V call is TRBV28, the J call TRBJ2-7, with 7 bases identical to TRBD1. Germline V gives CDR1 MDHEN, CDR2 SYDVKM. The V segment lost 1 base and the J segment 0 bases; nucleotides outside the gene matches: 3. This CDR3 comprises 15 residues. The CDR3 sequence is CASSLFGTASYEQYF. CDR3 bases: TGTGCCAGCAGTTTATTCGGGACAGCCTCCTACGAGCAGTACTTC.

The chain couples TRBV3-1 (or the pseudogene TRBV3-2) to TRBJ2-7, with TRBD1 identical over 7 bases. J gave up 2 bases and V 1 base, and 5 bases lay outside the gene matches. The CDR3 is 15 amino acids. Germline assignment: CDR1 LGHDT and CDR2 YNNKEL (reference sequence). The CDR3 coding sequence is TGTGCCAGCAGCCAAGGCCGACAGGGAACCTACGAGCAGTACTTC. Translated: CASSQGRQGTYEQYF.

The chain uses TRBV5-4 and TRBJ1-4, with 7 positions matching TRBD1. The CDR3 covers 14 residues. Germline-derived CDR1 and CDR2 are SGHNT and YYREEE (reference sequence). V gave up 4 bases and J gave up 10 bases; unmatched junction bases: 10. The CDR3 is CASSVDRVGGKLFF. Here the CDR3 DNA reads TGTGCCAGCAGCGTCGACAGGGTTGGGGGAAAACTGTTTTTT.

The chain joins TRBV25-1 to TRBJ1-5, with 8 bases aligning to TRBD1. CDR1 is MGHDK and CDR2 is SYGVNS in the germline V gene. V shed 1 base and J 6 bases; nucleotides not matched to a gene: 2. The CDR3 sequence is 14 residues long. The DNA of the CDR3 is TGTGCCAGCAGTGAATCAGGGGGCTCTCAGCCCCAGCATTTT. Translating gives CASSESGGSQPQHF.

The V call is TRBV2, the J call TRBJ1-5; 7 bases are shared with TRBD1. Looked up from germline, CDR1 is SNHLY and CDR2 is FYNNEI. The CDR3 is made up of 15 amino acids. V shed 4 bases, J shed 4 bases, and the junction held 7 bases outside the gene matches. CDR3 sequence reads: CASSGWAGGNQPQHF. CDR3 sequence (DNA): TGTGCCAGCAGTGGGTGGGCAGGGGGAAATCAGCCCCAGCATTTT.